Below, one T cell receptor beta chain is given with its context. Its antigen is not known. This record belongs to a study of cytomegalovirus exposure and HLA in healthy donors. Background on the study: One earlier analysis, a look at about 179 million T cells, found roughly 120 million unique TCR beta sequences.

PCR amplification relied on 60 Vbeta primers (plus 13 Jbeta primers). Generated by immunoSEQ multiplex PCR, the TCRdb table keeps only in-frame clones and is missing some. The table shows tens of thousands of clones, with 70% to 75% occurring only once. The CDR3 consists of 15 residues. CDR1 and CDR2 from the germline V gene are SGDLS and YYNGEE. The V gene end was trimmed by 3 bases and the J gene end by 2 bases; junction bases not matched to a gene: 2. Notes on the study in general: Later on, analysis showed that most CMV-associated TCR beta chains appeared to be HLA-restricted. A few V segments could not be told apart, such as TRBV6-2 and TRBV6-3, and were left out.

The TCR was taken from a man aged 25 to 40 in good health and CMV-seronegative. Sequenced sample: PBMCs. V and J are TRBV9 and TRBJ2-6; TRBD1 matches at 7 bases. CDR3 DNA sequence: TGTGCCAGCAGCGGTACAGGGGCTGGGGCCAACGTCCTGACTTTC. Translation: CASSGTGAGANVLTF.